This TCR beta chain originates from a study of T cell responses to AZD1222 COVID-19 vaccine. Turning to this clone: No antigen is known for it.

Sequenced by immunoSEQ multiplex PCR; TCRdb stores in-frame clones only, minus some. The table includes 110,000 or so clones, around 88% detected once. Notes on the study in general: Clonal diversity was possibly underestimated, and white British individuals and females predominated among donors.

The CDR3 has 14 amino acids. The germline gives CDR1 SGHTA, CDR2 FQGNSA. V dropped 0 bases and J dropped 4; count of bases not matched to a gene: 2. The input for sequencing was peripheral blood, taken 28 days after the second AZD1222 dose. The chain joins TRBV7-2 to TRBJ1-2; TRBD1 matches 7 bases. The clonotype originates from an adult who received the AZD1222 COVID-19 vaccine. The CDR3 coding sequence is TGTGCCAGCAGCTTAGCGGGACAGAGCTATGGCTACACCTTC. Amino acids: CASSLAGQSYGYTF.